Listed below are T cell receptor beta chains from one sample, sequenced in a study of glioma-infiltrating T cells after dendritic cell vaccination. Assay: immunoSEQ multiplex PCR; the TCRdb copy retains only in-frame clones and omits some. Counted here are over 55,000 clones, roughly 79% occurring once; the ten biggest clones make up 7.9%. The source material was blood, sampled before dendritic cell vaccination. Receptor source: a human donor with glioblastoma. Both conserved end residues are part of each CDR3. D genes are given only for firm matches. Size tells how often a clone was seen (once, few, many) or the class of an expanded clone, and some rows leave it out.

clone_size: -; v_call: TRBV5-4; j_call: TRBJ2-5; d_call: TRBD2; cdr3_aa: CASSLPGLQETQYF; cdr3_nt: TGTGCCAGCAGCTTGCCGGGACTACAAGAGACCCAGTACTTC
clone_size: -; v_call: TRBV5-6; j_call: TRBJ2-1; d_call: -; cdr3_aa: CASSLVGTEQFF; cdr3_nt: TGTGCCAGCAGCTTGGTGGGGACAGAGCAGTTCTTC
clone_size: -; v_call: TRBV9; j_call: TRBJ1-4; d_call: -; cdr3_aa: CASSVGPGDNEKLFF; cdr3_nt: TGTGCCAGCAGCGTAGGCCCAGGGGATAATGAAAAACTGTTTTTT
clone_size: few; v_call: TRBV7-9; j_call: TRBJ1-1; d_call: TRBD1; cdr3_aa: CASSRGTGDTEAFF; cdr3_nt: TGTGCCAGCAGCCGTGGAACAGGGGATACTGAAGCTTTCTTT
clone_size: -; v_call: TRBV5-1; j_call: TRBJ1-4; d_call: -; cdr3_aa: CASSLGQANEKLFF; cdr3_nt: TGCGCCAGCAGCTTGGGTCAGGCTAATGAAAAACTGTTTTTT
clone_size: -; v_call: TRBV27; j_call: TRBJ1-4; d_call: TRBD1; cdr3_aa: CASSSTGQRPFATNEKLFF; cdr3_nt: TGTGCCAGCAGTTCCACGGGACAGAGACCGTTTGCAACTAATGAAAAACTGTTTTTT
clone_size: -; v_call: TRBV7-3; j_call: TRBJ2-7; d_call: -; cdr3_aa: CASSLDSQAPEQYF; cdr3_nt: TGTGCCAGCAGCTTAGACTCTCAAGCCCCCGAGCAGTACTTC
clone_size: -; v_call: TRBV6-1; j_call: TRBJ2-7; d_call: TRBD1; cdr3_aa: CASLEQGQSSYEQYF; cdr3_nt: TGTGCCAGCCTCGAACAGGGACAGAGCTCCTACGAGCAGTACTTC
clone_size: -; v_call: TRBV25-1; j_call: TRBJ1-2; d_call: TRBD1; cdr3_aa: CASSEPGTGVDGYTF; cdr3_nt: TGTGCCAGCAGTGAACCCGGGACAGGGGTGGATGGCTACACCTTC
clone_size: once; v_call: TRBV5-1; j_call: TRBJ1-1; d_call: -; cdr3_aa: CASSFWANGNTEAFF; cdr3_nt: TGCGCCAGCAGCTTTTGGGCGAACGGTAACACTGAAGCTTTCTTT
clone_size: few; v_call: TRBV5-6; j_call: TRBJ1-2; d_call: TRBD1; cdr3_aa: CASSLAGQSYGYTF; cdr3_nt: TGTGCCAGCAGCTTGGCGGGACAGTCCTATGGCTACACCTTC
clone_size: -; v_call: TRBV28; j_call: TRBJ2-1; d_call: -; cdr3_aa: CASSLRVGYNEQFF; cdr3_nt: TGTGCCAGCAGTTTACGGGTGGGTTACAATGAGCAGTTCTTC
clone_size: once; v_call: TRBV5-4; j_call: TRBJ1-6; d_call: TRBD1; cdr3_aa: CASSQEGDRDSPLHF; cdr3_nt: TGTGCCAGCAGCCAAGAGGGGGACAGAGATTCACCCCTCCACTTT
clone_size: -; v_call: TRBV6-5; j_call: TRBJ1-1; d_call: -; cdr3_aa: CASRSPTGNTEAFF; cdr3_nt: TGTGCCAGCAGGAGCCCGACAGGGAACACTGAAGCTTTCTTT
clone_size: -; v_call: TRBV19; j_call: TRBJ2-1; d_call: TRBD2; cdr3_aa: CASSIDPRGGYGEQFF; cdr3_nt: TGTGCCAGTAGTATAGACCCCCGGGGGGGCTATGGTGAGCAGTTCTTC
clone_size: -; v_call: TRBV15; j_call: TRBJ1-2; d_call: TRBD1; cdr3_aa: CATSRQGGTLSYGYTF; cdr3_nt: TGTGCCACCAGCAGACAAGGGGGCACGTTGAGCTATGGCTACACCTTC
clone_size: -; v_call: TRBV9; j_call: TRBJ1-3; d_call: -; cdr3_aa: CASSPTTSGNTIYF; cdr3_nt: TGTGCCAGCAGCCCCACTACTTCTGGAAACACCATATATTTT